One and the same sample provided the 17 T cell receptor beta chains below, sequenced in a study of CD8 T cells in Susac syndrome. RNA was extracted with the RNeasy kit, and a quantity of about 0.45 to 1 ug was reverse transcribed using random hexamers. TCRdb reprocessed the immunoSEQ multiplex PCR reads with MiXCR, giving one entry per CDR3 protein. Among approximately 190,000 distinct CDR3 sequences listed, about 94% were seen once. Sequencing used CD4+ T cells from PBMCs. The receptors come from a human donor in good health.

The chain recombines TRBV27 with TRBJ2-3, with D possibly being TRBD2 (5 bases). This CDR3 spans 15 amino acids. V dropped 8 bases and J dropped 2 bases, with 17 bases sitting between them. The germline gives CDR1 MNHEY, CDR2 SMNVEV (reference sequence). The CDR3 DNA follows: TGTGCCAGCGGGGTCGTGTACGGGAACACAGATACGCAGTATTTT. Its translation is CASGVVYGNTDTQYF.

Here the CDR3 reads CASTQKGNSPLHF. CDR3 in DNA: TGTGCCAGCACTCAAAAGGGGAATTCACCCCTCCACTTT. This chain uses TRBV12-3 or TRBV12-4 with TRBJ1-6, with a possible D match to TRBD1 (5 bases). V lost 7 bases and J lost 7, with 11 bases in between. The CDR3 length is 13 residues.

The rearrangement uses TRBV7-9 and TRBJ1-1; D uncertain. Germline-derived CDR1 and CDR2 are SEHNR and FQNEAQ (reference sequence). There are 13 residues in the CDR3. V was cut by 2 bases and J by 10 bases, with 14 bases left in between. CDR3 nucleotide sequence: TGTGCCAGCAGCTTAATTGGTGATAAATTAGCTTTCTTT. Translating gives CASSLIGDKLAFF.

The chain recombines TRBV5-4 with TRBJ1-4; D gene uncertain. Germline assignment: CDR1 SGHNT and CDR2 YYREEE (reference sequence). Deletions cut 0 bases from V and 8 bases from J, with 11 bases between. CDR3 size: 14 residues. The CDR3 sequence: CASSLVGTGEKLFF. The CDR3 coding sequence is TGTGCCAGCAGCTTGGTTGGTACGGGCGAAAAACTGTTTTTT.

This chain links TRBV6-5 with TRBJ2-4, with 7 bases lining up with TRBD1. The CDR3 consists of 15 residues. V trimming: 4 bases; J trimming: 0 bases; junction bases outside the gene matches: 3. Germline V gene data show CDR1 as MNHEY and CDR2 as SVGAGI. The CDR3, as DNA: TGTGCCAGCAGTTCCGGGACAGTAGCCAAAAACATTCAGTACTTC. Translating gives CASSSGTVAKNIQYF.

J is TRBJ1-1 and V is TRBV3-1, with TRBD1 identical over 7 bases. V dropped 0 bases and J dropped 1; count of bases not matched to a gene: 5. Germline assignment: CDR1 LGHDT and CDR2 YNNKEL (reference sequence). The CDR3 loop spans 16 amino acids. The chain's CDR3 is CASSQDRDRSNTEAFF. In nucleotides, the CDR3 is TGTGCCAGCAGCCAAGATCGGGACAGATCGAACACTGAAGCTTTCTTT.

The CDR3 is CASTSGGTQYF. The CDR3 bases are TGTGCCAGCACCTCAGGTGGGACCCAGTACTTC. The chain carries TRBV27 and TRBJ2-5; D ambiguous. The CDR3 spans 11 residues. V was trimmed by 7 bases and J by 7 bases, leaving 10 bases between them. The germline V gene has CDR1 MNHEY and CDR2 SMNVEV (reference sequence).

V usage is TRBV20-1 and J usage is TRBJ1-6, with TRBD1 identical over 7 bases. CDR1 is DFQATT, CDR2 SNEGSKA, per germline (reference sequence). Trimming cost V 2 bases and J 7 bases; bases outside gene matches: 8. The CDR3 covers 15 residues. This chain's CDR3 is CSARPATGLNSPLHF. DNA for the CDR3: TGCAGTGCTAGACCCGCGACAGGGTTAAATTCACCCCTCCACTTT.

The chain has TRBV5-1 and TRBJ1-2, with D perhaps matching TRBD1 (5 bases). Germline V gene sequence: CDR1 SGHRS, CDR2 YFSETQ. V was pared by 3 bases and J by 5 bases, with 14 bases between. The CDR3 covers 14 residues. The CDR3 sequence is CASSSDGGPYGYTF. CDR3 nucleotides: TGCGCCAGCAGCTCAGATGGGGGTCCTTATGGCTACACCTTC.

This chain links TRBV7-2 with TRBJ1-2; a weak D match, TRBD1 (6 bases). This CDR3 has 17 amino acids. The germline CDR1 and CDR2 sequences are SGHTA and FQGNSA. Trimming took off 3 bases at V and 4 bases at J, with 21 bases between the two ends. CDR3 loop: CASSFSTWMRTAYGYTF. The CDR3 bases are TGTGCCAGCAGCTTTAGTACATGGATGAGGACAGCCTATGGCTACACCTTC.

This rearrangement joins TRBV6-1 to TRBJ2-3, with D unclear. This CDR3 is built from 15 residues. The germline gives CDR1 MNHNS, CDR2 SASEGT. The ends were cut back, 2 bases at V and 0 bases at J, with 9 bases in the middle. CDR3 coding DNA: TGTGCCAGCAGTGAACTAACTTCTAGCACAGATACGCAGTATTTT. This encodes CASSELTSSTDTQYF.

This clonotype showed up just once. The rearrangement uses TRBV29-1 and TRBJ1-1; the match to TRBD1 covers 9 bases. Germline-derived CDR1 and CDR2 are SQVTM and ANQGSEA. CDR3 length: 14 amino acids. V shed 8 bases, J shed 5 bases, and the junction held 12 bases outside the gene matches. CDR3 amino acids: CSFALGTGRTEAFF. CDR3 in DNA: TGCAGCTTTGCCCTCGGGACAGGGCGGACTGAAGCTTTCTTT.

This sequence joins TRBV19 and TRBJ1-5; 7 bases line up with TRBD1. Germline-derived CDR1 and CDR2 are LNHDA and SQIVND (reference sequence). The length of the CDR3 is 18 residues. With 4 bases clipped from V and 7 bases from J, the junction kept 19 bases outside the gene matches. The CDR3 region is CASSTRATGVRYGQPQHF. The CDR3, as DNA: TGTGCCAGTAGTACGAGGGCAACAGGGGTTAGGTACGGACAGCCCCAGCATTTT.

In this sample, this clonotype turned up once. The chain links TRBV6-2 or TRBV6-3 to TRBJ2-7; the D gene is possibly TRBD2 (7 bases). The ends were cut back, 7 bases at V and 2 bases at J, with 15 bases in the middle. Germline V lookup: CDR1 MNHEY, CDR2 SVGEGT. This CDR3 spans 14 amino acids. This CDR3 reads CASNRRGLPYEQYV. CDR3 coding DNA: TGTGCCAGCAATCGGCGGGGGCTCCCCTACGAGCAGTACGTC.

This chain joins TRBV15 and TRBJ2-2; 9 nucleotides agree with TRBD1. This CDR3 has 14 amino acids. Germline CDR1 is LNHNV and CDR2 is YYDKDF (reference sequence). The V and J ends lost 6 bases and 1 base, in that order; junction bases with no gene match: 0. CDR3 bases: TGTGCCACCAGGGGACAGGGGAACACCGGGGAGCTGTTTTTT. This encodes CATRGQGNTGELFF.

The chain combines TRBV9 with TRBJ1-1, with TRBD1 matching 7 bases. The CDR3 totals 12 residues. V was pared by 3 bases and J by 4 bases, with 0 bases of the junction left unmatched. CDR1 is SGDLS, CDR2 YYNGEE, per germline. CDR3 loop: CASSGQGTEAFF. The CDR3 nucleotides read TGTGCCAGCAGCGGACAGGGCACTGAAGCTTTCTTT.

The chain recombines TRBV6-5 with TRBJ1-2; a possible D gene is TRBD1 (5 bases). Germline V gene data show CDR1 as MNHEY and CDR2 as SVGAGI. Trimming removed 5 bases at V and 4 bases at J, with 14 bases between. CDR3 size: 14 residues. As DNA, the CDR3 is TGTGCCAGCAGTCGGGGCTTGGGGTCCTATGGCTACACCTTC. It yields the protein CASSRGLGSYGYTF.